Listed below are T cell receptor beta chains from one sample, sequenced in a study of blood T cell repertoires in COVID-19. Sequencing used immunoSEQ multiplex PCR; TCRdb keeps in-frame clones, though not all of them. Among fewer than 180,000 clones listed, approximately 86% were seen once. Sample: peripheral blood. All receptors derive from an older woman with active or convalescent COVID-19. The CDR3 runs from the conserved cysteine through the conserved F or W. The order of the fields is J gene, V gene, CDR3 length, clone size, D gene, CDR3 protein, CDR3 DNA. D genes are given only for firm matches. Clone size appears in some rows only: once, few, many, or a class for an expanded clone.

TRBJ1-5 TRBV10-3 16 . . CAISALGGQTNQPQHF TGTGCCATCAGTGCCCTAGGCGGACAGACCAATCAGCCCCAGCATTTT
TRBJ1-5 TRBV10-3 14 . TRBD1 CAISGGQGAQPQHF TGTGCCATCAGTGGAGGACAGGGGGCCCAGCCCCAGCATTTT
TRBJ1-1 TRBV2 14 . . CASSAGGYGTEAFF TGTGCCAGCAGTGCGGGAGGGTACGGGACTGAAGCTTTCTTT
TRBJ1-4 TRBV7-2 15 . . CASRKDSATNEKLFF TGTGCCAGCAGAAAGGACAGCGCAACTAATGAAAAACTGTTTTTT
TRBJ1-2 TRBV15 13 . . CATSEGPGQGYTF TGTGCCACCAGCGAGGGTCCTGGCCAGGGCTACACCTTC
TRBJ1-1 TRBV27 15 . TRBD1 CASSPDRGRNTEAFF TGTGCCAGCAGTCCCGACAGGGGACGGAACACTGAAGCTTTCTTT
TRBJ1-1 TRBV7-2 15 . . CASSVRGTLNTEAFF TGTGCCAGCAGCGTAAGGGGGACACTGAACACTGAAGCTTTCTTT
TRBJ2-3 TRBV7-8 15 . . CASSLVGARADTQYF TGTGCCAGCAGCTTGGTGGGGGCACGTGCAGATACGCAGTATTTT
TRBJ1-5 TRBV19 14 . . CASSITWGDQPQHF TGTGCCAGTAGTATAACGTGGGGGGATCAGCCCCAGCATTTT
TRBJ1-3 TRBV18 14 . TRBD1 CASSVDRVKNTIYF TGTGCCAGCTCCGTTGACAGGGTGAAAAACACCATATATTTT
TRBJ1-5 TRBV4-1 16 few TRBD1 CASSAGGTDSNQPQHF TGCGCCAGCAGCGCGGGAGGGACAGATAGCAATCAGCCCCAGCATTTT
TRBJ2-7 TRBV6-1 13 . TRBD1 CASSTTGTYEQYF TGTGCCAGCAGTACGACAGGGACCTACGAGCAGTACTTC
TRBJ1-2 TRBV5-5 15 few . CASSLDGGYGYGYTF TGTGCCAGCAGCTTGGATGGGGGGTACGGCTATGGCTACACCTTC
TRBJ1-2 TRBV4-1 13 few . CASSQESVARYTF TGCGCCAGCAGCCAAGAGTCCGTGGCCCGCTACACCTTC
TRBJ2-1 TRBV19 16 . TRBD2 CASRLSGGLSYNEQFF TGTGCCAGTCGACTTAGCGGGGGGTTATCCTACAATGAGCAGTTCTTC
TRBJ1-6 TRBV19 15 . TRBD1 CASTHFPTGGVALHF TGTGCCAGTACCCACTTTCCGACAGGGGGTGTAGCCCTCCACTTT
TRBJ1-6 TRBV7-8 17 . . CASSLVGGEGYNSPLHF TGTGCCAGCAGCTTAGTTGGGGGCGAAGGATATAATTCACCCCTCCACTTT
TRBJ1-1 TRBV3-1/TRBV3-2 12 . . CASSHSGPEAFF TGTGCCAGCAGCCACTCGGGTCCTGAAGCTTTCTTT
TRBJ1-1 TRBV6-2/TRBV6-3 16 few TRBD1 CASSSAGTGFYTEAFF TGTGCCAGCAGCTCGGCCGGGACAGGGTTTTACACTGAAGCTTTCTTT
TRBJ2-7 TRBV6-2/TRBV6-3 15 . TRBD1 CASSYSGQGSYEQYF TGTGCCAGCAGTTACTCGGGACAGGGGTCCTACGAGCAGTACTTC
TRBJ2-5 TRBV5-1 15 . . CASSWGVGAEETQYF TGCGCCAGCAGCTGGGGGGTAGGAGCGGAAGAGACCCAGTACTTC
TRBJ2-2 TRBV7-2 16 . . CASSLDGPGLTGELFF TGTGCCAGCAGCTTAGACGGGCCAGGGTTGACCGGGGAGCTGTTTTTT
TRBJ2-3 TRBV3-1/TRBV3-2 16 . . CASSLPRLGRADTQYF TGTGCCAGCAGCCTCCCCCGACTAGGCCGGGCAGATACGCAGTATTTT
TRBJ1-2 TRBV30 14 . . CAWSVGPGGYGYTF TGTGCCTGGAGTGTCGGGCCCGGAGGCTATGGCTACACCTTC
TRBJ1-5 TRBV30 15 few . CAWSPRGRGNQPQHF TGTGCCTGGAGTCCCCGGGGCAGGGGAAATCAGCCCCAGCATTTT
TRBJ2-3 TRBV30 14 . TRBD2 CAWRTSGGTDTQYF TGTGCCTGGAGGACTAGCGGGGGGACAGATACGCAGTATTTT
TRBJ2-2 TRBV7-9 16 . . CASSLGGVGNTGELFF TGTGCCAGCAGCTTAGGCGGGGTCGGGAACACCGGGGAGCTGTTTTTT
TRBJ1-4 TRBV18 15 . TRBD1 CASSLRQGVGEKLFF TGTGCCAGCTCACTCCGACAGGGGGTAGGCGAAAAACTGTTTTTT
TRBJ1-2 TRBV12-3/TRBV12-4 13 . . CASTSYMANGYTF TGTGCCAGCACCTCATACATGGCCAATGGCTACACCTTC
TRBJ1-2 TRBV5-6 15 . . CASSLEGGAVHGYTF TGTGCCAGCAGCTTGGAAGGGGGGGCGGTTCATGGCTACACCTTC
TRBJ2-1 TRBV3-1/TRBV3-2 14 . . CASSLPTGMNEQFF TGTGCCAGCAGCCTTCCGACTGGAATGAATGAGCAGTTCTTC
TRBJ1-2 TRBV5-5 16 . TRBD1 CASSLYRGRVKDGYTF TGTGCCAGCAGCTTATACAGGGGGCGCGTTAAGGATGGCTACACCTTC
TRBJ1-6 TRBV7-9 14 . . CASSLTGRNSPLHF TGTGCCAGCAGCTTAACAGGGCGTAATTCACCCCTCCACTTT
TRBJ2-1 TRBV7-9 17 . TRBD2 CASSLGISQRGGNEQFF TGTGCCAGCAGCTTAGGGATATCACAGCGGGGGGGCAATGAGCAGTTCTTC
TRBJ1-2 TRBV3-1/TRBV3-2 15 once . CASSQVTFTGYGYTF TGTGCCAGCAGCCAAGTTACCTTTACAGGGTATGGCTACACCTTC
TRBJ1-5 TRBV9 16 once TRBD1 CASSAGQGTSNQPQHF TGTGCCAGCAGCGCCGGACAGGGAACAAGCAATCAGCCCCAGCATTTT
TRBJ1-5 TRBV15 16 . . CATSRDGEGSYQPQHF TGTGCCACCAGCAGAGATGGGGAGGGCAGTTATCAGCCCCAGCATTTT
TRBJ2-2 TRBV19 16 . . CASSTAGTRNTGELFF TGTGCCAGTAGTACAGCTGGGACTCGAAACACCGGGGAGCTGTTTTTT
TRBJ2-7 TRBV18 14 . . CASSSSDSFSGQYF TGTGCCAGCTCATCCTCCGACAGCTTTAGCGGGCAGTACTTC
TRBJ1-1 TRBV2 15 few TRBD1 CASGKGALGNTEAFF TGTGCCAGCGGAAAGGGGGCGCTTGGAAACACTGAAGCTTTCTTT
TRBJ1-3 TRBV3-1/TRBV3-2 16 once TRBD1 CASSQAALRQGNTIYF TGTGCCAGCAGCCAAGCCGCACTTCGACAGGGGAACACCATATATTTT
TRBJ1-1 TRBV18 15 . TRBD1 CASSTGTGGLTEAFF TGTGCCAGCTCAACCGGGACAGGGGGCCTCACTGAAGCTTTCTTT
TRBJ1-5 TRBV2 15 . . CASSEQGVGNQPQHF TGTGCCAGCAGTGAACAGGGCGTTGGCAATCAGCCCCAGCATTTT